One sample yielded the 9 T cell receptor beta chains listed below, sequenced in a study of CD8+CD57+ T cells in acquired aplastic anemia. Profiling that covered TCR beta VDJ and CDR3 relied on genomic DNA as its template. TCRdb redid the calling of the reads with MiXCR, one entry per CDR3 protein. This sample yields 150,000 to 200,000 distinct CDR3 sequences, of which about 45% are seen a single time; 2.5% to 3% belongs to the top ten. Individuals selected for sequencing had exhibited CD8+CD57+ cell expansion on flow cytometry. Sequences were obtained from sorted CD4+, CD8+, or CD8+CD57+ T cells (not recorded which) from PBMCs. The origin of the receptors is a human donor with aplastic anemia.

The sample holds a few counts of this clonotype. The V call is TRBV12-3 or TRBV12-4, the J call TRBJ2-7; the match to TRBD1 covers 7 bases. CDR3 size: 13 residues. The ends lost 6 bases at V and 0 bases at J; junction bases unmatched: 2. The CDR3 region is CASRRDSSYEQYF. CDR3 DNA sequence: TGTGCCAGCAGAAGGGACAGCTCCTACGAGCAGTACTTC.

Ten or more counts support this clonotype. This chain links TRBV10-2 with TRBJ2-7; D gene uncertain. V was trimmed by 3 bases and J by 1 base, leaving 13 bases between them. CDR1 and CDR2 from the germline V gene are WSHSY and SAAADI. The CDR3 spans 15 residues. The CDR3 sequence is CASSDSLPGSYEQYF. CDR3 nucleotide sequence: TGCGCCAGCAGTGACTCCCTCCCGGGTTCCTACGAGCAGTACTTC.

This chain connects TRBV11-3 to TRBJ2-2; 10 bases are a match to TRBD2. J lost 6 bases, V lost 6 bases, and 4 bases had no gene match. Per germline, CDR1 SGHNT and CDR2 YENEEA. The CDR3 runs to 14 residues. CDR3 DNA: TGTGCCAGCAGTGAGCGGGGGGGCCCCGGGGAGCTGTTTTTT. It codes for CASSERGGPGELFF.

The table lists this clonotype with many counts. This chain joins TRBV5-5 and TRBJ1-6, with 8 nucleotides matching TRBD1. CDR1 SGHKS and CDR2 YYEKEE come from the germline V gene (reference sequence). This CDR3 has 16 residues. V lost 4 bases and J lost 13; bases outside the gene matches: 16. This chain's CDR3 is CASSGMDRAQEGPLHF. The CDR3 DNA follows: TGTGCCAGCAGCGGGATGGACAGGGCTCAGGAGGGGCCCCTCCACTTT.

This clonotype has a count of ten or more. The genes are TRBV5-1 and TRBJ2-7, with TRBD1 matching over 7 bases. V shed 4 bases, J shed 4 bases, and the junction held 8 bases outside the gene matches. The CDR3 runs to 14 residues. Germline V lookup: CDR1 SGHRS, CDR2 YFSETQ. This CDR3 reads CASSGDRDYYEQYF. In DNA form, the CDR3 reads TGCGCCAGCAGCGGGGACAGAGACTATTACGAGCAGTACTTC.

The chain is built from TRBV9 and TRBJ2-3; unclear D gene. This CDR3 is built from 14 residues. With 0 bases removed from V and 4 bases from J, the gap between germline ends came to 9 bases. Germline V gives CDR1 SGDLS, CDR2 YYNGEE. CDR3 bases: TGTGCCAGCAGCGTAGGTCCGAGCCCAGATACGCAGTATTTT. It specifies CASSVGPSPDTQYF.

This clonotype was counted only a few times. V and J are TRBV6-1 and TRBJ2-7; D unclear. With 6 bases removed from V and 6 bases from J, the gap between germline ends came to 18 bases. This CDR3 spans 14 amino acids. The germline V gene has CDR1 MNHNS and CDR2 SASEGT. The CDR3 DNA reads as TGTGCCAGCAGCCCCCTTTCGGGTAATGGCGAGCAGTACTTC. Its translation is CASSPLSGNGEQYF.

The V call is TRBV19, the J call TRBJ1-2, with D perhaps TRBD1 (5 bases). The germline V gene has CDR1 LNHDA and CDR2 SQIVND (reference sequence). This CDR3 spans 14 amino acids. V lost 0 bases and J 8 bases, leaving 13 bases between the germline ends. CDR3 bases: TGTGCCAGTAGTATAGAGGCAGGGCACGGCGGCTACACCTTC. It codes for CASSIEAGHGGYTF.

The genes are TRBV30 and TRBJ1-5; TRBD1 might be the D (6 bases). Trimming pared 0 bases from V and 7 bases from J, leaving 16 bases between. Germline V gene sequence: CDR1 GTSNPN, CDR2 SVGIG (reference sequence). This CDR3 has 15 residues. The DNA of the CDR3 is TGTGCCTGGAGTGTACCGGGACAAGGCGCCCAGCCCCAGCATTTT. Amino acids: CAWSVPGQGAQPQHF.